This TCR beta chain is from a study of T cell responses to AZD1222 COVID-19 vaccine. At the level of the study: Recipients boosted at about 4 weeks or about 12 weeks are pooled.

TCRdb's table, derived via immunoSEQ multiplex PCR, lists solely in-frame clones and lacks some. Found here are about 130,000 clones, 93% of them singletons; the top ten hold about 3.1%. CDR1 is LNHDA and CDR2 is SQIVND in the germline V gene (reference sequence). CDR3 size: 12 residues. V shed 9 bases and J 4 bases; nucleotides not matched to a gene: 2. Remarks on this clone: Its antigen remains unidentified.

Study-wide findings and caveats: Spike as a whole was targeted by vaccine-associated CD4 TCRs, dominant at 160-218 and 743-854.

This sequence was found in an adult in good health. The chain joins TRBV19 to TRBJ2-2, with TRBD2 matching 7 bases. The starting material was peripheral blood, obtained on day 0 of AZD1222 vaccination. Here the CDR3 reads CASGGFTGELFF. The CDR3 nucleotides read TGTGCCAGCGGGGGGTTCACCGGGGAGCTGTTTTTT.